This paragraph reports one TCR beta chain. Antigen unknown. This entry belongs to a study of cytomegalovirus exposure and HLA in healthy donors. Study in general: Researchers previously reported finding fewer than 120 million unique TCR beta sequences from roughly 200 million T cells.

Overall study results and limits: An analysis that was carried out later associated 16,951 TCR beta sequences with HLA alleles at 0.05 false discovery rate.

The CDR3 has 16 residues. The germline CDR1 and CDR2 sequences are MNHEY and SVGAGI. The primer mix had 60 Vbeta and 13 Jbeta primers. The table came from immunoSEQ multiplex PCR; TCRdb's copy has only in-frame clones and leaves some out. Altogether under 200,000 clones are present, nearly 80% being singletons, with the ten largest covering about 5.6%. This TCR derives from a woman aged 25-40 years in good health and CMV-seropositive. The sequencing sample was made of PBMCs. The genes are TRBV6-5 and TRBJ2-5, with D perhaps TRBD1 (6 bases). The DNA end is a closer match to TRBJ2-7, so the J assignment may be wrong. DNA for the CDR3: TGTGCCAGCAGTTACTCTCCAGGGGAGTCTTTCTACGAGCAGTACTTC. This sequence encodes CASSYSPGESFYEQYF.